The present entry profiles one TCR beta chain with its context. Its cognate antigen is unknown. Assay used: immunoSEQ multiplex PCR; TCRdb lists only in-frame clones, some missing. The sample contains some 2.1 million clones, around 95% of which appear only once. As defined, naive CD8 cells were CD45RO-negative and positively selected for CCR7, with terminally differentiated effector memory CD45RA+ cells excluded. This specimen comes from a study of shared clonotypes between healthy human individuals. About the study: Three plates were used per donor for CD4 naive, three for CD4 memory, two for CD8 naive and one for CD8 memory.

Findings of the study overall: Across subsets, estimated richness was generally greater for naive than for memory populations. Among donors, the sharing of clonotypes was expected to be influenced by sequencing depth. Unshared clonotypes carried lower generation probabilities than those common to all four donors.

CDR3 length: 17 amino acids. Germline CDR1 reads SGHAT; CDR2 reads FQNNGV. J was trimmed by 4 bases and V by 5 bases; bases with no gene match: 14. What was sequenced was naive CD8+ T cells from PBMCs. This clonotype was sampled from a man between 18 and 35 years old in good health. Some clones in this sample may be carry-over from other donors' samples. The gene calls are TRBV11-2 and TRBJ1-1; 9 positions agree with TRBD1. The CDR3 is CASSPWDRVPLSTEAFF. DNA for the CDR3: TGTGCCAGCAGCCCCTGGGACAGGGTACCCCTGAGCACTGAAGCTTTCTTT. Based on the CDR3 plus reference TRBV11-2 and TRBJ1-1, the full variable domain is EAGVAQSPRYKIIEKRQSVAFWCNPISGHATLYWYQQILGQGPKLLIQFQNNGVVDDSQLPKDRFSAERLKGVDSTLKIQPAKLEDSAVYLCASSPWDRVPLSTEAFFGQGTRLTVV.